The rows below give T cell receptor beta chains drawn from one sample of a study of OX40 agonist ivuxolimab in advanced cancers. Assay used: immunoSEQ multiplex PCR; TCRdb lists only in-frame clones, some missing. Here the sample spans 25,000 to 35,000 clones, just over 90% being singletons. This sample comprised CD4+ or CD8+ T cells sorted from blood, obtained in a trial of the OX40 agonist ivuxolimab. These receptors were obtained from an adult with an advanced solid tumor such as melanoma, head and neck, liver or kidney cancer. CDR3s leave out the opening cysteine and the closing phenylalanine or tryptophan. Rows give clone size only sometimes, using once, few, many, or a class for an expanded clone.

j_call	clone_size	v_call	cdr3_aa
TRBJ2-1	.	TRBV4-3	ASSQEAGRLYNEQF
TRBJ1-5	.	TRBV19	ASSIDRGGNQPQH
TRBJ2-1	.	TRBV4-2	ASSQDEGRGSYNEQF
TRBJ1-5	.	TRBV6-5	ASSYGWNQPQH
TRBJ2-3	.	TRBV5-4	ASRLGSVPSGVGDTQY
TRBJ2-7	.	TRBV11-1	ASSSEGPSYEQY
TRBJ2-3	.	TRBV10-3	AISEGVAGGPTDTQY
TRBJ2-7	.	TRBV9	ASSPGQGYEQY
TRBJ1-2	once	TRBV27	ASSLNRVGYGYT
TRBJ1-3	once	TRBV5-1	ASSLGFGLSGNTIY
TRBJ2-5	.	TRBV5-1	ASSPPATETQY
TRBJ2-1	once	TRBV27	ASSFTAREQF
TRBJ1-5	.	TRBV28	ASSYSNQPQH
TRBJ2-7	few	TRBV21-1	ASIPIAGQGYEQY
TRBJ2-1	.	TRBV6-5	ASSYAVAGGGNEQF
TRBJ2-2	few	TRBV7-9	ASSGPAGELF
TRBJ2-2	.	TRBV29-1	SVEGDRGHSPNTGELF
TRBJ2-7	.	TRBV2	ASSEVGSQNYEQY
TRBJ1-1	.	TRBV28	ASSPPVTEAF
TRBJ1-1	few	TRBV19	ASSIRTMNTEAF
TRBJ2-5	once	TRBV7-6	ASSLAGVAGSYQETQY
TRBJ2-3	.	TRBV2	AGLGEGPTDTQY
TRBJ2-1	.	TRBV5-5	ASSLLRTRVTYNEQF
TRBJ1-5	.	TRBV28	ATASETGGRQPQH
TRBJ1-5	once	TRBV28	ASSWDRDNQPQH
TRBJ1-1	.	TRBV27	ASSFGGTPEAF
TRBJ2-7	.	TRBV27	ASSWGGEFYEQY
TRBJ1-5	.	TRBV12-5	ASGPQELRPQH
TRBJ1-1	.	TRBV19	ASRNWGQGATEAF
TRBJ1-1	.	TRBV14	ASSQVGTEAF
TRBJ2-3	few	TRBV9	ASSHGTSGRFTDTQY
TRBJ1-6	.	TRBV7-9	ASSEWDSPLH
TRBJ2-1	.	TRBV11-2	ASSLDDDPYNEQF
TRBJ2-3	.	TRBV11-2	ASSFYGTSTDTQY
TRBJ1-2	.	TRBV5-8	ASSDGTDDPPNYGYT
TRBJ2-3	.	TRBV14	ASSPVGFTQY
TRBJ1-1	.	TRBV27	ASMESVDSLNTEAF
TRBJ2-3	.	TRBV28	ASSLSLAGGPTDTQY
TRBJ2-5	.	TRBV9	ASSADSGTQY
TRBJ2-7	.	TRBV6-6	ASSYPGQDEQY
TRBJ1-1	once	TRBV7-7	ASSLVGHTAF
TRBJ2-7	once	TRBV7-9	ASSPTGAYEQY
TRBJ2-7	.	TRBV4-1	ASSQTGQGRSYEQY
TRBJ1-6	.	TRBV19	ASSIENYNSPLH
TRBJ2-7	.	TRBV5-6	ASSSDSGLIGQY
TRBJ2-2	.	TRBV6-1	ASSEALPTSGGAVSGELF
TRBJ1-5	.	TRBV19	ASSIVGEPQPQH
TRBJ1-2	once	TRBV6-5	ASSYAWGLTDYGYT
TRBJ2-3	.	TRBV5-6	ASSEGVFDPSDTQY
TRBJ1-2	.	TRBV5-1	ASSWLDRDEVNGYT
TRBJ2-1	once	TRBV27	ASSFRGSSYNEQF
TRBJ2-2	.	TRBV5-6	ASSFDRGNTGELF
TRBJ2-3	.	TRBV9	ASSVNTPADTQY
TRBJ2-7	once	TRBV5-1	ASSWGLGSYEQY